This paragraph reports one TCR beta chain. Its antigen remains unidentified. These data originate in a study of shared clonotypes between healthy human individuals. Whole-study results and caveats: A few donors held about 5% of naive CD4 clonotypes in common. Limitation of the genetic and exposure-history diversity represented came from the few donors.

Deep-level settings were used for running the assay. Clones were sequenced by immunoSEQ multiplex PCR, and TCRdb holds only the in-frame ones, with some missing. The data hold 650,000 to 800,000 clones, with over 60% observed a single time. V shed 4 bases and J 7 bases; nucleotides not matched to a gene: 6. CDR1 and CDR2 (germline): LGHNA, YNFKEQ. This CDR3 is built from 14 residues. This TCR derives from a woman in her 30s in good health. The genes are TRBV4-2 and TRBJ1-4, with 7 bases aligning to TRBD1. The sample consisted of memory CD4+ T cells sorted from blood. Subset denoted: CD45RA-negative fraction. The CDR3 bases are TGTGCCAGCAGCCCACAGGGGATAAGTGAAAAACTGTTTTTT. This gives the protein CASSPQGISEKLFF.